This T cell receptor beta chain was profiled in a study of cytomegalovirus exposure and HLA in healthy donors. Turning to the study itself: Some 180 million T cells yielded around 120 million unique TCR beta sequences in earlier analysis. Study observations and caveats: In a later analysis, TCR beta V- and J-gene trimming showed a link to a missense DCLRE1C variant.

A word on this clone: The antigen is unknown.

Each donor's status was that of a healthy bone marrow donor. CDR3 size: 14 residues. The V gene lost 6 bases and the J gene lost 1 base, with 12 bases spanning the gap. CDR1 is MDHEN and CDR2 is SYDVKM in the germline V gene. 60 Vbeta and 13 Jbeta primers were used in PCR. Using immunoSEQ multiplex PCR, the repertoire was profiled, and TCRdb retains in-frame clones only, with some absent. Altogether about 86,000 clones are present, around three quarters being singletons, with the ten largest covering approximately 9%. The sequenced sample was PBMCs. The TCR sequence derives from a man in his sixties in good health and CMV-seronegative. The chain recombines TRBV28 with TRBJ1-1; D might be TRBD1 (5 bases). The CDR3 DNA reads TGTGCCAGCAGCCTTCCTGACAGGAACACTGAAGCTTTCTTT. Translated, it gives CASSLPDRNTEAFF. The whole variable domain, filled in from reference TRBV28 and TRBJ1-1, reads DVKVTQSSRYLVKRTGEKVFLECVQDMDHENMFWYRQDPGLGLRLIYFSYDVKMKEKGDIPEGYSVSREKKERFSLILESASTNQTSMYLCASSLPDRNTEAFFGQGTRLTVV.